Listed below are T cell receptor beta chains from one sample, sequenced in a study of cytomegalovirus exposure and HLA in healthy donors. The assay was immunoSEQ multiplex PCR, and TCRdb's table has in-frame clones only and misses some. In the table there are under 250,000 clones, over 65% of which are singletons. Sequenced input: PBMCs. These receptors came from a man aged 18-30 years in good health and CMV-seronegative. The CDR3 runs from the conserved cysteine through the conserved F or W. D genes are given only for firm matches. Rows give clone size only sometimes, using once, few, many, or a class for an expanded clone.

V gene,clone size,J gene,CDR3 length,D gene,CDR3 protein,CDR3 DNA
TRBV27,.,TRBJ2-1,16,.,CASGPIADSLNNEQFF,TGTGCCAGCGGACCAATCGCGGACAGTCTAAACAATGAGCAGTTCTTC
TRBV6-4,.,TRBJ2-7,14,.,CASSAQGGNYEQYF,TGTGCCAGCAGTGCCCAGGGGGGTAACTACGAGCAGTACTTC
TRBV27,.,TRBJ2-2,15,.,CASSPTAGKTGELFF,TGTGCCAGCAGTCCGACGGCAGGGAAAACCGGGGAGCTGTTTTTT
TRBV6-5,.,TRBJ2-3,14,TRBD2,CASKPGLASDTQYF,TGTGCCAGCAAACCCGGACTAGCATCGGATACGCAGTATTTT
TRBV6-6,many,TRBJ2-2,15,.,CASSYSTANTGELFF,TGTGCCAGCAGTTACTCGACAGCGAACACCGGGGAGCTGTTTTTT
TRBV28,.,TRBJ2-7,14,.,CASSLGLTSYEQYF,TGTGCCAGCAGTCTGGGCCTCACCTCCTACGAGCAGTACTTC
TRBV19,.,TRBJ2-7,16,TRBD1,CASSYRTGAAYDEQYF,TGTGCCAGTAGTTATAGGACAGGCGCGGCGTATGACGAGCAGTACTTC
TRBV30,.,TRBJ1-1,13,.,CAWSGDSNTEAFF,TGTGCCTGGAGTGGGGACTCGAACACTGAAGCTTTCTTT
TRBV4-1,once,TRBJ1-1,19,.,CASSQDNLREAYLNTEAFF,TGCGCCAGCAGCCAAGATAATCTCAGGGAAGCCTATCTGAACACTGAAGCTTTCTTT
TRBV5-1,once,TRBJ1-1,15,TRBD1,CASSLAGQGASEAFF,TGCGCCAGCAGCCTCGCCGGACAGGGGGCTTCTGAAGCTTTCTTT
TRBV21-1,.,TRBJ2-1,13,.,CASSRSSQDEQFF,TGTGCCAGCAGCAGATCATCCCAGGATGAGCAGTTCTTC
TRBV11-2,.,TRBJ2-7,14,TRBD1,CASSQWGQGYEQYF,TGTGCCAGCAGCCAATGGGGACAGGGTTACGAGCAGTACTTC
TRBV10-3,.,TRBJ1-4,12,TRBD1,CAIGTGGEKLFF,TGTGCCATCGGTACAGGGGGCGAAAAACTGTTTTTT
TRBV5-6,.,TRBJ2-3,15,.,CASSLEGVLTDTQYF,TGTGCCAGCAGCTTGGAGGGGGTTCTCACAGATACGCAGTATTTT
TRBV10-3,.,TRBJ2-7,14,.,CAISERQGLDEQYF,TGTGCCATCAGTGAGAGGCAGGGGTTAGACGAGCAGTACTTC
TRBV10-2,.,TRBJ2-6,19,.,CASSLLGGTVAPGANVLTF,TGCGCCAGCAGTCTGCTTGGGGGGACAGTAGCGCCTGGGGCCAACGTCCTGACTTTC
TRBV29-1,few,TRBJ2-7,13,.,CSVEMENPYEQYF,TGCAGCGTTGAGATGGAGAATCCCTACGAGCAGTACTTC
TRBV2,.,TRBJ1-1,14,TRBD1,CASTRTGWDTEAFF,TGTGCCAGCACCCGGACAGGGTGGGACACTGAAGCTTTCTTT
TRBV30,.,TRBJ1-5,13,.,CAWTGGSNQPQHF,TGTGCCTGGACGGGGGGGAGCAATCAGCCCCAGCATTTT
TRBV5-1,.,TRBJ2-1,15,TRBD2,CASSLVSGSENEQFF,TGCGCCAGCAGCTTGGTTAGCGGGAGTGAGAATGAGCAGTTCTTC
TRBV2,.,TRBJ2-3,16,TRBD2,CASRRTSGSSTDTQYF,TGTGCCAGCAGGCGGACTAGCGGTTCTAGCACAGATACGCAGTATTTT
TRBV30,.,TRBJ2-4,13,.,CAWSTQGRGIQYF,TGTGCCTGGAGTACTCAGGGAAGGGGCATTCAGTACTTC